Each of the 18 T cell receptor beta chains below was sequenced from the same sample in a study of blood T cell repertoires in COVID-19 (dated by TCRdb to between 2020 and 2021). Preparation of the library involved the immunoSEQ multiplex PCR assay. TCRdb limited this immuneACCESS table to in-frame rearrangements with V and J called. A share of clones is missing; checked studies link under half to unresolved V genes, and the rest is unexplained. The sample includes 300,000 or so clones, with roughly 87% observed a single time. Approximately 0.99% of the sample comes from the top ten. Sequenced: PBMCs or T cells enriched from blood (not recorded which). All receptors come from a woman in her twenties or thirties who had recovered from COVID-19.

J is TRBJ2-3 and V is TRBV7-9, with D perhaps TRBD2 (6 bases). The length of the CDR3 is 16 residues. In germline, CDR1 is SEHNR, CDR2 FQNEAQ (reference sequence). Trimming pared 5 bases from V and 3 bases from J, leaving 18 bases between. In DNA, the CDR3 is TGTGCCAGCAGCCCTGGTCCTGCGGGGCGGACAGATACGCAGTATTTT. Its translation is CASSPGPAGRTDTQYF. Variable domain in full (rest from reference TRBV7-9 and TRBJ2-3): DTGVSQNPRHKITKRGQNVTFRCDPISEHNRLYWYRQTLGQGPEFLTYFQNEAQLEKSRLLSDRFSAERPKGSFSTLEIQRTEQGDSAMYLCASSPGPAGRTDTQYFGPGTRLTVL.

The chain joins TRBV5-6 to TRBJ1-4; maybe TRBD1 (5 bases). Germline lookup yields CDR1 SGHDT and CDR2 YYEEEE. The CDR3 is 13 residues long. V was clipped by 4 bases and J by 8 bases, with 12 bases between them. CDR3 sequence: CASSGGAGEKLFF. CDR3 DNA sequence: TGTGCCAGCAGCGGTGGGGCCGGGGAAAAACTGTTTTTT.

The gene calls are TRBV7-2 and TRBJ2-7, with 11 bases lining up with TRBD1. J gave up 3 bases and V 0 bases, and 4 bases lay outside the gene matches. This CDR3 contains 16 residues. Germline loops: CDR1 SGHTA, CDR2 FQGNSA. The CDR3 DNA reads TGTGCCAGCAGCTTAGCCCGGACAGGGGGCTTCTACGAGCAGTACTTC. It codes for CASSLARTGGFYEQYF.

The V gene is TRBV2, the J gene TRBJ1-1; no definite D call. Germline assignment: CDR1 SNHLY and CDR2 FYNNEI. V was pared by 3 bases and J by 7 bases, with 12 bases between. The CDR3 sequence is 13 residues long. The CDR3 here is CASSERVGGEAFF. CDR3 DNA sequence: TGTGCCAGCAGTGAGAGAGTGGGAGGTGAAGCTTTCTTT.

This clone has a count of ten or more. The chain couples TRBV28 to TRBJ1-3; 8 positions match TRBD1. Germline CDR1 and CDR2: MDHEN and SYDVKM. The CDR3 has 15 residues. Trimming cost V 4 bases and J 2 bases; bases outside gene matches: 4. Written as DNA, the CDR3 is TGTGCCAGCAGTTCAGGACAGGGAGCTGGAAACACCATATATTTT. Translated, it gives CASSSGQGAGNTIYF.

The rearrangement uses TRBV11-2 and TRBJ1-3, with TRBD1 identical over 9 bases. Germline assignment: CDR1 SGHAT and CDR2 FQNNGV. The CDR3 runs to 16 residues. V shed 4 bases and J 4 bases; nucleotides not matched to a gene: 8. The DNA for the CDR3 is TGTGCCAGCAGCTCGCACCCACAGGGGGCAGGAAACACCATATATTTT. Protein product: CASSSHPQGAGNTIYF. Full variable domain (remainder filled in from reference TRBV11-2 and TRBJ1-3): EAGVAQSPRYKIIEKRQSVAFWCNPISGHATLYWYQQILGQGPKLLIQFQNNGVVDDSQLPKDRFSAERLKGVDSTLKIQPAKLEDSAVYLCASSSHPQGAGNTIYFGEGSWLTVV.

The chain carries TRBV19 and TRBJ1-5; 10 bases are shared with TRBD1. CDR1 and CDR2 (germline): LNHDA, SQIVND (reference sequence). There are 16 residues in the CDR3. V was clipped by 2 bases and J by 2 bases; unmatched bases: 3. The DNA for the CDR3 is TGTGCCAGTAGTATAACCGGGACAGGGGGCAATCAGCCCCAGCATTTT. Protein sequence: CASSITGTGGNQPQHF.

The V call is TRBV7-2, the J call TRBJ2-1; D is perhaps TRBD1 (6 bases). The germline V gene encodes CDR1 SGHTA and CDR2 FQGNSA. Between the trimmed V and J ends, which lost 5 bases and 8 bases, there was a span of 10 bases. This CDR3 contains 12 residues. The CDR3 region is CASSPGQDEQFF. The CDR3, as DNA: TGTGCCAGCAGCCCGGGACAAGATGAGCAGTTCTTC.

This chain connects TRBV4-3 to TRBJ2-4, with 9 bases identical to TRBD1. This CDR3 has 15 amino acids. Trimming cost V 0 bases and J 7 bases; bases outside gene matches: 4. Germline lookup yields CDR1 LGHNA and CDR2 YSLEER. CDR3 sequence (DNA): TGCGCCAGCAGCCAAGATCGGGACAGGGTTAACATTCAGTACTTC. Encoded protein: CASSQDRDRVNIQYF.

The gene calls are TRBV30 and TRBJ2-2, with TRBD1 identical over 10 bases. The CDR3 contains 18 residues. In germline, CDR1 is GTSNPN, CDR2 SVGIG (reference sequence). V gave up 0 bases and J gave up 0 bases; unmatched junction bases: 7. The CDR3 DNA sequence: TGTGCCTGGAGTGTGCCGACAGGGGGCCCCACGAACACCGGGGAGCTGTTTTTT. It specifies CAWSVPTGGPTNTGELFF. Full variable domain (rest looked up from reference TRBV30 and TRBJ2-2): SQTIHQWPATLVQPVGSPLSLECTVEGTSNPNLYWYRQAAGRGLQLLFYSVGIGQISSEVPQNLSASRPQDRQFILSSKKLLLSDSGFYLCAWSVPTGGPTNTGELFFGEGSRLTVL.

This rearrangement joins TRBV30 to TRBJ1-2; 7 bases agree with TRBD1. V gave up 3 bases and J gave up 6 bases; unmatched junction bases: 7. Germline V gene data show CDR1 as GTSNPN and CDR2 as SVGIG (reference sequence). The CDR3 extends over 13 amino acids. CDR3 loop: CAWSRDRLNGYTF. The CDR3, as DNA: TGTGCCTGGAGCCGGGACAGACTTAATGGCTACACCTTC.

The rearrangement uses TRBV7-8 and TRBJ2-7; D perhaps matches TRBD1 (6 bases). The V end lost 5 bases, the J end lost 2 bases, and 16 bases lay between the germline ends. This CDR3 is built from 15 residues. Germline assignment: CDR1 SGHVS and CDR2 FQNEAQ. DNA of the CDR3: TGTGCCAGCAGCAGGGGGACGCTCGGACCCTACGAGCAGTACTTC. This encodes CASSRGTLGPYEQYF.

The rearrangement joins TRBV5-4 to TRBJ2-7; 7 bases align to TRBD1. This CDR3 is built from 15 residues. Germline V gives CDR1 SGHNT, CDR2 YYREEE (reference sequence). J lost 5 bases, V lost 2 bases, and 10 bases had no gene match. The CDR3 nucleotides read TGTGCCAGCAGCTTTATTGACAGGGTGAACGACGAGCAGTACTTC. It translates to CASSFIDRVNDEQYF.

In its sample, this clone was seen once. The CDR3 spells CSVSWGDGYTF. For the CDR3, the DNA is TGCAGCGTTTCATGGGGGGATGGCTACACCTTC. This chain uses TRBV29-1 with TRBJ1-2, with D possibly TRBD1 on 5 matching bases. There are 11 residues in the CDR3. Trimming took 5 bases from V and 6 from J, leaving 10 bases between them. Germline V lookup: CDR1 SQVTM, CDR2 ANQGSEA.

The chain couples TRBV10-3 to TRBJ2-3; 11 positions agree with TRBD2. Losses at the gene ends were 7 bases for V and 6 bases for J; bases not matched to a gene: 12. This CDR3 spans 16 amino acids. Germline CDR1 ENHRY, CDR2 SYGVKD. The CDR3 sequence: CAINPSSGGALDTQYF. For the CDR3, the DNA is TGTGCCATCAATCCTAGTAGCGGGGGGGCGTTGGATACGCAGTATTTT.

The chain has TRBV28 and TRBJ2-2; no definite D call. This CDR3 region has 13 residues. CDR1 is MDHEN, CDR2 SYDVKM, per germline. Trimming cost V 5 bases and J 4 bases, with 8 bases left between them. DNA of the CDR3: TGTGCCAGCAGTCCCTCGGGCACCGGGGAGCTGTTTTTT. Translated, it gives CASSPSGTGELFF. The variable domain in full, with the rest retrieved from reference TRBV28 and TRBJ2-2, is DVKVTQSSRYLVKRTGEKVFLECVQDMDHENMFWYRQDPGLGLRLIYFSYDVKMKEKGDIPEGYSVSREKKERFSLILESASTNQTSMYLCASSPSGTGELFFGEGSRLTVL.

This chain links TRBV11-2 with TRBJ2-1, with D maybe TRBD1 (6 bases). CDR1 is SGHAT, CDR2 FQNNGV, per germline. The CDR3 totals 16 residues. Trimming cost V 1 base and J 7 bases, with 17 bases left between them. The CDR3 loop reads CASSLGALPQGNEQFF. The DNA for the CDR3 is TGTGCCAGCAGCTTAGGGGCCCTTCCACAGGGAAATGAGCAGTTCTTC.

As regards this clone: The sample contains more than one DNA sequence encoding this CDR3. The chain carries TRBV7-2 and TRBJ2-1; 12 positions agree with TRBD2. This CDR3 comprises 14 residues. From germline, CDR1 is SGHTA and CDR2 FQGNSA. J lost 4 bases, V lost 6 bases, and 1 base had no gene match. This CDR3 is CASRTSGGYNEQFF. For the CDR3, the DNA is TGTGCCAGCAGAACTAGCGGGGGGTACAATGAGCAGTTCTTC.